Listed below are T cell receptor beta chains from one sample, sequenced in a study of CD8 T cells in Susac syndrome. Each CDR3 protein gets one entry after TCRdb re-called the immunoSEQ multiplex PCR reads with MiXCR. Among around 100,000 distinct CDR3 sequences listed, 95% were seen once. The sample taken for sequencing was CD8+ T cells from PBMCs. All receptors derive from a human donor with Susac syndrome. CDR3s include the opening cysteine and the closing phenylalanine or tryptophan. A D gene is named only where the DNA matches it firmly. Part of the rows lack a size; the others show once, few, many or a class for expanded clones.

J gene: TRBJ2-3
D gene: NA
V gene: TRBV15
clone size: NA
CDR3 DNA: TGTGCCACCAGCAGAGCCCTAATCCGGGACACCCTTAGCACAGATACGCAGTATTTT
CDR3 protein: CATSRALIRDTLSTDTQYF

J gene: TRBJ2-2
D gene: NA
V gene: TRBV4-2
clone size: NA
CDR3 DNA: TGTGCCAGCAGCCAGGCTACCGGGAACACCGGGGAGCTGTTTTTT
CDR3 protein: CASSQATGNTGELFF

J gene: TRBJ2-7
D gene: TRBD1
V gene: TRBV13
clone size: NA
CDR3 DNA: TGTGCCAGCAGCTTGGCCGAGACAGGGGGACGCGAGCAGTACTTC
CDR3 protein: CASSLAETGGREQYF

J gene: TRBJ2-5
D gene: TRBD2
V gene: TRBV6-1
clone size: NA
CDR3 DNA: TGTGCCAGCAGTGATTGGACTAGCGGTCTCAGGGGGGTGGCCCAGTACTTC
CDR3 protein: CASSDWTSGLRGVAQYF

J gene: TRBJ2-1
D gene: NA
V gene: TRBV29-1
clone size: NA
CDR3 DNA: TGCAGCTTTATCGGGGGGCTGTCCTACAATGAGCAGTTCTTC
CDR3 protein: CSFIGGLSYNEQFF

J gene: TRBJ1-2
D gene: NA
V gene: TRBV7-9
clone size: NA
CDR3 DNA: TGTGCCAGCAGCGAACAGTATGGCTACACCTTC
CDR3 protein: CASSEQYGYTF

J gene: TRBJ2-3
D gene: NA
V gene: TRBV20-1
clone size: NA
CDR3 DNA: TGCAGTGCTAGTCGGGTCGTCACAGATACGCAGTATTTT
CDR3 protein: CSASRVVTDTQYF

J gene: TRBJ2-5
D gene: NA
V gene: TRBV20-1
clone size: NA
CDR3 DNA: TGCAGTGCTAGTGTCCGCGGACTCCAAGAGACCCAGTACTTC
CDR3 protein: CSASVRGLQETQYF

J gene: TRBJ2-3
D gene: TRBD2
V gene: TRBV20-1
clone size: NA
CDR3 DNA: TGCAGTGCTAGCAGGTCCAGCGGGAGAGTAGATACGCAGTATTTT
CDR3 protein: CSASRSSGRVDTQYF

J gene: TRBJ2-7
D gene: TRBD1
V gene: TRBV7-9
clone size: NA
CDR3 DNA: TGTGCCAGCAGCTATGACAGGGTCTACGAGCAGTACTTC
CDR3 protein: CASSYDRVYEQYF

J gene: TRBJ1-1
D gene: NA
V gene: TRBV13
clone size: NA
CDR3 DNA: TGTGCCAGCAGCTTAGAGGCCGGTAAGAACACTGAAGCTTTCTTT
CDR3 protein: CASSLEAGKNTEAFF

J gene: TRBJ1-2
D gene: NA
V gene: TRBV7-8
clone size: NA
CDR3 DNA: TGTGCCAGCTTGGGAACCGGAGCAGGAGGCTACACCTTC
CDR3 protein: CASLGTGAGGYTF

J gene: TRBJ2-7
D gene: TRBD1
V gene: TRBV20-1
clone size: NA
CDR3 DNA: TGCAGTGCTAGAGATATTGGGACAGGGGCCTACGAGCAGTACTTC
CDR3 protein: CSARDIGTGAYEQYF

J gene: TRBJ2-5
D gene: TRBD1
V gene: TRBV24-1
clone size: NA
CDR3 DNA: TGTGCCACCAGTGAGACAGGGGGCGATGAGACCCAGTACTTC
CDR3 protein: CATSETGGDETQYF

J gene: TRBJ1-2
D gene: TRBD1
V gene: TRBV6-5
clone size: NA
CDR3 DNA: TGTGCCAGCAGTGCACAGGGGCGGGACTCCACCTTC
CDR3 protein: CASSAQGRDSTF

J gene: TRBJ2-6
D gene: NA
V gene: TRBV3-1
clone size: NA
CDR3 DNA: TGTGCCAGCCTTGGGGGGAATGGGGCCAACGTCCTGACTTTC
CDR3 protein: CASLGGNGANVLTF

J gene: TRBJ2-1
D gene: TRBD2
V gene: TRBV18
clone size: NA
CDR3 DNA: TGTGCCAGCTCACCAGAGGGACTAGCGGGACGAGGGGAGCAGTTCTTC
CDR3 protein: CASSPEGLAGRGEQFF

J gene: TRBJ1-1
D gene: TRBD1
V gene: TRBV5-1
clone size: NA
CDR3 DNA: TGCGCCAGCAGCTCCTCCGGGACAGATAACACTGAAGCTTTCTTT
CDR3 protein: CASSSSGTDNTEAFF

J gene: TRBJ2-4
D gene: TRBD1
V gene: TRBV20-1
clone size: once
CDR3 DNA: TGCAGTGCTCAAATAACAGGGGCCTTAAACATTCAGTACTTC
CDR3 protein: CSAQITGALNIQYF

J gene: TRBJ1-1
D gene: NA
V gene: TRBV2
clone size: NA
CDR3 DNA: TGTGCCAGCAGTGCACAGGAGTACACTGAAGCTTTCTTT
CDR3 protein: CASSAQEYTEAFF

J gene: TRBJ2-7
D gene: NA
V gene: TRBV13
clone size: NA
CDR3 DNA: TGTGCCAGCAGCCTACGGACAGTGCTTGCCTACGAGCAGTACTTC
CDR3 protein: CASSLRTVLAYEQYF

J gene: TRBJ2-7
D gene: TRBD1
V gene: TRBV27
clone size: NA
CDR3 DNA: TGTGCCAGCAGTGGGGACAGGGGCGAGCAGTACTTC
CDR3 protein: CASSGDRGEQYF

J gene: TRBJ1-2
D gene: TRBD1
V gene: TRBV20-1
clone size: NA
CDR3 DNA: TGCAGTGCAAGGACAGGGACCTATGGCTACACCTTC
CDR3 protein: CSARTGTYGYTF

J gene: TRBJ1-5
D gene: TRBD1
V gene: TRBV12-3/TRBV12-4
clone size: NA
CDR3 DNA: TGTGCCAGCAGCGGAGGACAGGCCAATCAGCCCCAGCATTTT
CDR3 protein: CASSGGQANQPQHF

J gene: TRBJ2-6
D gene: NA
V gene: TRBV6-2/TRBV6-3
clone size: once
CDR3 DNA: TGTGCCAGCAGTTACGCCAGATTGACGGGCCTCTCTGGGGCCAACGTCCTGACTTTC
CDR3 protein: CASSYARLTGLSGANVLTF

J gene: TRBJ2-5
D gene: TRBD1
V gene: TRBV15
clone size: NA
CDR3 DNA: TGTGCCACCAGCAGAGAGGGGGCAGGGGGTGTTGAAGGAGAGACCCAGTACTTC
CDR3 protein: CATSREGAGGVEGETQYF

J gene: TRBJ1-1
D gene: NA
V gene: TRBV5-6
clone size: NA
CDR3 DNA: TGTGCCAGCAGCGCCGCACAGCAATTGGGGACTGAAGCTTTCTTT
CDR3 protein: CASSAAQQLGTEAFF

J gene: TRBJ2-2
D gene: NA
V gene: TRBV24-1
clone size: NA
CDR3 DNA: TGTGCCACCAGTGAGGGAGTTGGGGAGCTGTTTTTT
CDR3 protein: CATSEGVGELFF

J gene: TRBJ1-2
D gene: TRBD1
V gene: TRBV13
clone size: once
CDR3 DNA: TGTGCCAGCAGCTTATCCCCGGGACAGGGCGTGGAAGGCTACACCTTC
CDR3 protein: CASSLSPGQGVEGYTF

J gene: TRBJ2-5
D gene: NA
V gene: TRBV12-3/TRBV12-4
clone size: NA
CDR3 DNA: TGTGCCAGCAGGTCCCCAGCCCAAGAGACCCAGTACTTC
CDR3 protein: CASRSPAQETQYF

J gene: TRBJ2-3
D gene: NA
V gene: TRBV20-1
clone size: NA
CDR3 DNA: TGCAGTACCCTTTGGGAGGGGGCTGATACGCAGTATTTT
CDR3 protein: CSTLWEGADTQYF

J gene: TRBJ1-5
D gene: NA
V gene: TRBV27
clone size: NA
CDR3 DNA: TGTGCCAGCAGTTTGGGGACCCACCAGCCCCAGCATTTT
CDR3 protein: CASSLGTHQPQHF

J gene: TRBJ2-5
D gene: TRBD2
V gene: TRBV29-1
clone size: once
CDR3 DNA: TGCAGCGTTGAAGATTCACTAGCGGTATTAGAGACCCAGTACTTC
CDR3 protein: CSVEDSLAVLETQYF

J gene: TRBJ2-5
D gene: NA
V gene: TRBV7-2
clone size: NA
CDR3 DNA: TGTGCCAGCAGCTTAGAGATGGGGACCCAGTACTTC
CDR3 protein: CASSLEMGTQYF

J gene: TRBJ2-1
D gene: NA
V gene: TRBV21-1
clone size: NA
CDR3 DNA: TGTGCCAGCAGCAGCGTGCGTCGTCGCGGGAACTACAATGAGCAGTTCTTC
CDR3 protein: CASSSVRRRGNYNEQFF

J gene: TRBJ1-2
D gene: TRBD1
V gene: TRBV5-1
clone size: NA
CDR3 DNA: TGCGCCAGCAGCGAGGGACAGGCGGGCTATGGCTACACCTTC
CDR3 protein: CASSEGQAGYGYTF

J gene: TRBJ2-5
D gene: TRBD1
V gene: TRBV7-9
clone size: NA
CDR3 DNA: TGTGCCAGCAGCCCGGACAGGCCAGAGACCCAGTACTTC
CDR3 protein: CASSPDRPETQYF

J gene: TRBJ2-5
D gene: NA
V gene: TRBV9
clone size: few
CDR3 DNA: TGTGCCAGCAGCACAGACTCGGAAGAGACCCAGTACTTC
CDR3 protein: CASSTDSEETQYF

J gene: TRBJ1-2
D gene: NA
V gene: TRBV23-1
clone size: NA
CDR3 DNA: TGCGCCAGCATCAACATGGGGCAGGGTGGTAACTATGGCTACACCTTC
CDR3 protein: CASINMGQGGNYGYTF

J gene: TRBJ2-4
D gene: TRBD2
V gene: TRBV7-9
clone size: NA
CDR3 DNA: TGTGCCAGCAGCTTAACGGGACTAGCGAACATTCAGTACTTC
CDR3 protein: CASSLTGLANIQYF

J gene: TRBJ2-5
D gene: NA
V gene: TRBV7-2
clone size: once
CDR3 DNA: TGTGCCAGCAGCTTAGTTCAGGGGTCGGAGACCCAGTACTTC
CDR3 protein: CASSLVQGSETQYF

J gene: TRBJ2-3
D gene: TRBD2
V gene: TRBV11-2
clone size: NA
CDR3 DNA: TGTGCCAGCAGTTCATTATCGGGAGGCGGCACAGATACGCAGTATTTT
CDR3 protein: CASSSLSGGGTDTQYF

J gene: TRBJ2-7
D gene: TRBD1
V gene: TRBV12-3/TRBV12-4
clone size: NA
CDR3 DNA: TGTGCCAGCACTCGGGACAGGAGGACCTACGAGCAGTACTTC
CDR3 protein: CASTRDRRTYEQYF

J gene: TRBJ2-5
D gene: NA
V gene: TRBV5-1
clone size: once
CDR3 DNA: TGCGCCAGCAGCTTGGAGGAAGATGAAGGGACCCAGTACTTC
CDR3 protein: CASSLEEDEGTQYF

J gene: TRBJ2-2
D gene: NA
V gene: TRBV15
clone size: NA
CDR3 DNA: TGTGCCACCACCTCGGGGGCCGGGGAGCTGTTTTTT
CDR3 protein: CATTSGAGELFF